This TCR beta chain was identified in a study of T cells expressing NK-cell markers (dated by TCRdb to 2018 to 2021). Study-wide context: In sorted CD3+CD56+NKG2C+, CD3+CD56+NKG2C- and CD3+CD56-NKG2C+ T-cell subsets from about eight donors, TCR beta-chain repertoires were profiled. Of the eight sequenced donors, seven were found to be HCMV-seropositive and one was found to be HCMV-seronegative. Randomly selected healthy volunteers, three men and five women, were used as the eight sequenced donors. Illumina HiSeq 2000/2500, MiSeq or NextSeq was used to sequence libraries as 2 x 150 bp reads.

Study-wide findings and limitations: In six donors, the dominant CD3+CD56+NKG2C+ clonotypes ranked among the top 10 CD8+ clonotypes, making up 1.0-7.0% of CD8+ T cells. Whether the expanded NKG2C-expressing T cell clones were specific for HCMV antigens was left unclear. Those dominant clonotypes were again the most abundant among CD3+CD56-NKG2C+ cells in a handful of donors, at roughly 25-60.1%.

The sequencing machine was an Illumina HiSeq 2000. The TCR beta cDNA libraries were made using 5'RACE template switching, a step that added both a universal primer site and unique molecular identifiers. cDNA synthesis was primed from the TCR beta constant segment, followed by two successive PCR amplification steps. Processing in the source paper ran as follows. Reads were demultiplexed and grouped by UMI with MIGEC, and clonotypes were assembled and quantified with MiTCR. To remove erroneous sequences, TCR cDNA sequences were retained only when supported by two or more reads. Downstream repertoire analysis used the tcR package, and clonotypes were matched across fractions by CDR3 nucleotide sequence plus V segment. Antigen specificity was annotated against VDJdb with VDJmatch, allowing one amino acid substitution in CDR3. TCRdb reprocessed the reads, reporting each CDR3 protein sequence once and no DNA. TCRdb's processing, not the authors' own work, is the source of the V and J calls. This sample's clone table shows about 30,000 distinct CDR3 sequences. 60% of the sample is in the top ten clones.

CDR1 DFQATT and CDR2 SNEGSKA were looked up in the germline V gene (reference sequence). The CDR3 contains 14 residues, cysteine and phenylalanine counted. The nucleotide record is missing. A commercial ELISA kit detecting HCMV-specific IgG in serum was used to determine HCMV serostatus. Ficoll density gradient centrifugation was used to isolate peripheral blood mononuclear cells from blood. Comment on this clonotype: Its antigen is not yet known.

Recombination linked TRBV20-1 to TRBJ2-7. The TCR originated in a woman between 18 and 75 years old in good health. The sequenced sample was blood T cells: a sorted CD56 or NKG2C T cell subset, CD4+ or CD8+ T cells, or bulk PBMC T cells (not recorded which). The CDR3 region reads CSASLLDSSYEQYF.